Described below is a single T cell receptor beta chain sequence and its context. Trimming left V 1 base short and J 6 bases short, with 25 bases between. There are 18 residues in the CDR3. Per germline, CDR1 SGHVS and CDR2 FQNEAQ. The data originate from a study of identical twins. TCRdb reanalysed the 5' RACE reads using MiXCR and keeps one entry per CDR3 protein. The table includes roughly 720,000 distinct CDR3 sequences, about 20% detected once. The sample was also linked to a second study, of T cells expressing NK-cell markers. Turning to that study: Sorting was limited to alpha-beta TCR-expressing T cells with an anti-gamma-delta TCR antibody in several experiments. One observes that, in several donors, these clonotypes were also the leading ones within the CD3+CD56-NKG2C+ fraction.

J is TRBJ2-7 and V is TRBV7-8; maybe TRBD2 (6 bases). Sequencing input: PBMCs. The sequence was collected from a woman between 18 and 30 years old in good health. The CDR3 is CASSLVGGKGVIPLEQYF. The CDR3 nucleotides are TGTGCCAGCAGCTTAGTAGGCGGGAAGGGAGTCATTCCCCTCGAGCAGTACTTC.